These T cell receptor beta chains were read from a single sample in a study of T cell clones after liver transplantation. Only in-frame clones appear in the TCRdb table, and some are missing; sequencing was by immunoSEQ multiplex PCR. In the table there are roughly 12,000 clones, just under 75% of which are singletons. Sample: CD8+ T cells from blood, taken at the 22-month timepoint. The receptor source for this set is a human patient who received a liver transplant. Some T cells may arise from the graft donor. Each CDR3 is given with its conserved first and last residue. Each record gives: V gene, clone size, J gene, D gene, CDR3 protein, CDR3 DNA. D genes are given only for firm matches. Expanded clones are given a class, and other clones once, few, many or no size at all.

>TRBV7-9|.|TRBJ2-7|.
CASSPTASYEQYF
TGTGCCAGCAGCCCGACAGCCTCCTACGAGCAGTACTTC
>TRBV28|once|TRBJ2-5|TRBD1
CASSGQEYQETQYF
TGTGCCAGCAGTGGACAGGAATACCAAGAGACCCAGTACTTC
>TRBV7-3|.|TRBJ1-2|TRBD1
CASSPEGANYGYTF
TGTGCCAGCAGCCCCGAGGGGGCCAACTATGGCTACACCTTC
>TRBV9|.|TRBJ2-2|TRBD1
CASSVTGGTGELFF
TGTGCCAGCAGCGTAACAGGGGGCACCGGGGAGCTGTTTTTT
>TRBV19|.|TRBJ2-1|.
CASSIRDNYNEQFF
TGTGCCAGTAGTATAAGGGACAACTACAATGAGCAGTTCTTC
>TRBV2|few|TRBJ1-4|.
CASREVSEKLFF
TGTGCCAGCCGCGAGGTGTCCGAAAAACTGTTTTTT
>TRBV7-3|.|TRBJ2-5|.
CASSPGRERSETQYF
TGTGCCAGCAGCCCGGGCAGGGAACGGTCGGAGACCCAGTACTTC
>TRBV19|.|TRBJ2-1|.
CASSIEPVTEQFF
TGTGCCAGTAGTATAGAACCGGTTACGGAGCAGTTCTTC
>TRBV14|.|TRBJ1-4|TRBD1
CASSSGQSDEKLFF
TGTGCCAGCAGCTCGGGACAGAGTGATGAAAAACTGTTTTTT
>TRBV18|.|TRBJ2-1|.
CASSPPPGLNEQFF
TGTGCCAGCTCACCCCCTCCGGGTCTCAATGAGCAGTTCTTC
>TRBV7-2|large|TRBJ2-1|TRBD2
CASSLVSGVSNEQFF
TGTGCCAGCAGCTTAGTTAGCGGGGTCTCCAATGAGCAGTTCTTC
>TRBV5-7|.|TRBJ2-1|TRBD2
CASSSASGGNEQFF
TGTGCCAGCAGCTCCGCTAGCGGGGGCAATGAGCAGTTCTTC
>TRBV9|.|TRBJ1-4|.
CASSVDLHPTNEKLFF
TGTGCCAGCAGCGTAGACCTACACCCAACTAATGAAAAACTGTTTTTT
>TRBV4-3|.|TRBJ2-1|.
CASSPLQEGTEQFF
TGCGCCAGCAGCCCCCTACAAGAGGGTACTGAGCAGTTCTTC
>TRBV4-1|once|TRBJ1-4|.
CASSQDLRGEKLFF
TGCGCCAGCAGCCAAGATCTTCGCGGGGAAAAACTGTTTTTT
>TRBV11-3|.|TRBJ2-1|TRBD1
CASSLRDREMNEQFF
TGTGCCAGCAGCCTCAGGGACAGGGAAATGAATGAGCAGTTCTTC
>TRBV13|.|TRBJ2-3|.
CASSSYHGRDTQYF
TGTGCCAGCAGCTCCTACCATGGGAGAGATACGCAGTATTTT
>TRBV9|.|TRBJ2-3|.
CASSPGTDTQYF
TGTGCCAGCAGCCCTGGCACAGATACGCAGTATTTT
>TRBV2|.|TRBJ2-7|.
CASSDRTSTYEQYF
TGTGCCAGCAGTGACCGGACATCTACCTACGAGCAGTACTTC
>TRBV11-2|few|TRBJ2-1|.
CASSLDTGGPYNEQFF
TGTGCCAGCAGCTTAGATACCGGGGGCCCCTACAATGAGCAGTTCTTC
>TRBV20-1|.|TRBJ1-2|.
CSASWGGYTF
TGCAGTGCTAGTTGGGGAGGCTACACCTTC
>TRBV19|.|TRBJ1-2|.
CASRLGGFGYGYTF
TGTGCCAGCCGGTTGGGGGGCTTTGGCTATGGCTACACCTTC
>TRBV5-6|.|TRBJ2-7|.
CASSFFFPSSRDDVVQYF
TGTGCCAGCAGCTTTTTTTTCCCCTCATCGCGGGATGACGTGGTGCAGTACTTC
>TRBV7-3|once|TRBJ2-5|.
CASSPLGGRFETQYF
TGTGCCAGCAGCCCTTTGGGGGGTCGGTTTGAGACCCAGTACTTC
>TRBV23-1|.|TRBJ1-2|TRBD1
CASSQLIVDRGRKANYGYTF
TGCGCCAGCAGTCAATTGATTGTGGACAGGGGAAGGAAAGCTAACTATGGCTACACCTTC
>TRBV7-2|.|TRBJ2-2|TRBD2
CASSLGTSDPTGELFF
TGTGCCAGCAGCTTAGGGACTAGCGATCCCACCGGGGAGCTGTTTTTT
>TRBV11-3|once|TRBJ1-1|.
CASTISHGAEAFF
TGTGCCAGCACCATCTCCCATGGGGCTGAAGCTTTCTTT
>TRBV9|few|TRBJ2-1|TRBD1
CASSPRGSSYNEQFF
TGTGCCAGCAGCCCCAGGGGGAGCTCCTACAATGAGCAGTTCTTC
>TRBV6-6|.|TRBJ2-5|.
CASSSGRGAQTQYF
TGTGCCAGCAGCTCTGGGAGGGGGGCCCAGACCCAGTACTTC
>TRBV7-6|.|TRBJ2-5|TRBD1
CASSKTGGVETQYF
TGTGCCAGCAGCAAAACAGGGGGCGTAGAGACCCAGTACTTC
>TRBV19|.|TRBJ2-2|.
CASSIGTLSTGELFF
TGTGCCAGTAGTATAGGGACACTAAGCACCGGGGAGCTGTTTTTT
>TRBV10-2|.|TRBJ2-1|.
CASSYHDQGEQFF
TGCGCCAGCAGTTACCATGACCAGGGGGAGCAGTTCTTC
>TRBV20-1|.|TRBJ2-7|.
CSAEDYEQYF
TGCAGTGCTGAGGACTACGAGCAGTACTTC
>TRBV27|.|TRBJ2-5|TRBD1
CASSPTGAETQYF
TGTGCCAGCAGTCCAACAGGGGCGGAGACCCAGTACTTC
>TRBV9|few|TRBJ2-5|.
CASSVATSYQETQYF
TGTGCCAGCAGCGTAGCTACGTCGTACCAAGAGACCCAGTACTTC
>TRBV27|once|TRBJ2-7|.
CASNGGPYEQYF
TGTGCCAGCAACGGGGGGCCCTACGAGCAGTACTTC
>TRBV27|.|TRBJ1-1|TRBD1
CASSQGEIFEAFF
TGTGCCAGCAGTCAGGGGGAGATCTTTGAAGCTTTCTTT
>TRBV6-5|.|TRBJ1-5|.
CASSYDRPSNQPQHF
TGTGCCAGCAGTTACGACAGACCTAGCAATCAGCCCCAGCATTTT
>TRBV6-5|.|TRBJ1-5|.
CASSPEPGGNQPQHF
TGTGCCAGCAGCCCGGAACCTGGGGGCAATCAGCCCCAGCATTTT
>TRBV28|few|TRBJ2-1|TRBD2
CASSPGTRFEQFF
TGTGCCAGCAGTCCCGGGACTAGATTTGAGCAGTTCTTC
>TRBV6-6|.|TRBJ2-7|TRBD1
CASSGLRQGEYYEQYF
TGTGCCAGCAGTGGTTTGCGACAGGGGGAATACTACGAGCAGTACTTC
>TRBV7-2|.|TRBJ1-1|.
CASTSYGLNTEAFF
TGTGCCAGCACATCTTACGGCCTGAACACTGAAGCTTTCTTT